The 10 T cell receptor beta chains reported below all come from one sample, sequenced in a study of OX40 agonist ivuxolimab in advanced cancers. Clones were read by immunoSEQ multiplex PCR, and TCRdb kept only the in-frame ones, dropping some. The table shows tens of thousands of clones, with more than 75% occurring only once. This material consisted of CD4+ or CD8+ T cells sorted from blood, taken in a trial of the OX40 agonist ivuxolimab. The source is an adult with an advanced solid tumor such as melanoma, head and neck, liver or kidney cancer.

The chain couples TRBV10-3 to TRBJ1-3; 7 bases agree with TRBD1. Per the germline V gene, CDR1 is ENHRY and CDR2 is SYGVKD. CDR3 length equals 15 residues. Losses at the gene ends were 3 bases for V and 2 bases for J; bases not matched to a gene: 4. The CDR3 nucleotides read TGTGCCATCAGTGAAGAGACAGGGCCTGGAAACACCATATATTTT. Amino acid sequence: CAISEETGPGNTIYF.

The genes are TRBV28 and TRBJ2-3; 7 bases line up with TRBD1. J gave up 2 bases and V 6 bases, and 8 bases lay outside the gene matches. CDR3 length equals 15 residues. The germline V gene encodes CDR1 MDHEN and CDR2 SYDVKM. Written as DNA, the CDR3 is TGTGCCAGCAGAGTTAGGGGACAGACCACAGATACGCAGTATTTT. It translates to CASRVRGQTTDTQYF.

This chain links TRBV4-1 with TRBJ2-5, with TRBD2 matching 13 bases. The CDR3 contains 17 residues. Germline CDR1 MGHRA, CDR2 YSYEKL. Trimming took 5 bases from V and 1 from J; bases not matched to a gene: 7. The CDR3 region is CASSARTSGGLQETQYF. The CDR3 DNA follows: TGCGCCAGCAGCGCTAGGACTAGCGGGGGCCTCCAAGAGACCCAGTACTTC.

This clone came up once. This rearrangement joins TRBV30 to TRBJ2-5; a possible D gene is TRBD2 (6 bases). The CDR3 extends over 15 amino acids. V was cut by 5 bases and J by 2 bases, with 18 bases left in between. The germline V gene encodes CDR1 GTSNPN and CDR2 SVGIG (reference sequence). In DNA form, the CDR3 reads TGTGCCTGGGGTCTGGGGCTAGCGAGGCAAGAGACCCAGTACTTC. This codes for CAWGLGLARQETQYF.

The rearrangement links TRBV15 to TRBJ2-7, with 7 positions matching TRBD1. The trim removed 2 bases at V and 2 bases at J, leaving 9 bases unmatched. The CDR3 consists of 16 residues. Per the germline V gene, CDR1 is LNHNV and CDR2 is YYDKDF (reference sequence). This CDR3 reads CATSRNGNQGAYEQYF. CDR3 in DNA: TGTGCCACCAGCAGAAATGGGAATCAGGGGGCCTACGAGCAGTACTTC.

Worth noting for this clone: An end of the junction does not agree with germline; a read error may underlie this. This specimen includes other DNA sequences encoding the same CDR3. The gene calls are TRBV5-6 and TRBJ2-5, with D unresolved. Germline V gene data show CDR1 as SGHDT and CDR2 as YYEEEE. The CDR3 covers 13 residues. CDR3 region: CASSLGQQETQYF. Here the CDR3 DNA reads TGTGCCAGCAGCTTAGGGCAGCAAGAAACCCAGTACTTC. The full variable domain, completed using reference TRBV5-6 and TRBJ2-5, is DAGVTQSPTHLIKTRGQQVTLRCSPKSGHDTVSWYQQALGQGPQFIFQYYEEEERQRGNFPDRFSGHQFPNYSSELNVNALLLGDSALYLCASSLGQQETQYFGPGTRLLVL.

V usage is TRBV5-5 and J usage is TRBJ1-4; no definite D call. The CDR3 contains 14 residues. Germline values: CDR1 SGHKS, CDR2 YYEKEE (reference sequence). Trimming removed 0 bases at V and 5 bases at J, with 8 bases between. The CDR3 loop is CASSLADPNEKLFF. The DNA for the CDR3 is TGTGCCAGCAGCTTGGCGGACCCGAATGAAAAACTGTTTTTT.

The chain links TRBV28 to TRBJ2-3; D unclear. The length of the CDR3 is 12 residues. Trimming took off 6 bases at V and 1 base at J, with 5 bases between the two ends. Germline V gene lookup returns CDR1 MDHEN and CDR2 SYDVKM. The DNA of the CDR3 is TGTGCCAGCAGCAGCGGCACAGATACGCAGTATTTT. Residues: CASSSGTDTQYF.

This clone has just a few counts. The CDR3 loop reads CASSLVGGSSYGYTF. The CDR3 DNA sequence: TGCGCCAGCAGCTTGGTGGGGGGTTCCAGCTATGGCTACACCTTC. The chain is built from TRBV5-1 and TRBJ1-2; a weak D match, TRBD1 (5 bases). Deletions cut 0 bases from V and 4 bases from J, with 13 bases between. The CDR3 loop spans 15 amino acids. Germline V gives CDR1 SGHRS, CDR2 YFSETQ. Supplemented by reference TRBV5-1 and TRBJ1-2, the full variable domain reads KAGVTQTPRYLIKTRGQQVTLSCSPISGHRSVSWYQQTPGQGLQFLFEYFSETQRNKGNFPGRFSGRQFSNSRSEMNVSTLELGDSALYLCASSLVGGSSYGYTFGSGTRLTVV.

On this clone itself: The sample contains more than one DNA sequence encoding this CDR3. The gene calls are TRBV5-1 and TRBJ1-4; the D gene is possibly TRBD1 (5 bases). In germline, CDR1 is SGHRS, CDR2 YFSETQ. CDR3 size: 14 residues. Between the trimmed V and J ends, which lost 0 bases and 8 bases, there was a span of 11 bases. The CDR3 bases are TGCGCCAGCAGCTTGGCCCCAGGGAACGAAAAACTGTTTTTT. Residues: CASSLAPGNEKLFF.